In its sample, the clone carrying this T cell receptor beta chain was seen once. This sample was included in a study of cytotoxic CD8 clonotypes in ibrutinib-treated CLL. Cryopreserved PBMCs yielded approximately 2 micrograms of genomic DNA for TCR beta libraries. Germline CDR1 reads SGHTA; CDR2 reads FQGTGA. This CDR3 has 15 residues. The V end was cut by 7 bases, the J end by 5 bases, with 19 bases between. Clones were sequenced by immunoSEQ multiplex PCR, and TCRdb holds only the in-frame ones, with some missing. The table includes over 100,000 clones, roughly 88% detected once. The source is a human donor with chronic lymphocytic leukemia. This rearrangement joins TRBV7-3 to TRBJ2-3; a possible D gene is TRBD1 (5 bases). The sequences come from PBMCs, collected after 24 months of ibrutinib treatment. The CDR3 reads CASTSQGAAGDTQYF. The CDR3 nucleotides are TGTGCCAGCACTTCCCAAGGGGCAGCAGGAGATACGCAGTATTTT.